What follows are 10 T cell receptor beta chains derived from one specimen sequenced in a study of blood T cell repertoires in COVID-19. This table comes from immunoSEQ multiplex PCR, and its TCRdb copy is limited to in-frame clones, with some not included. The sample shows approximately 97,000 clones, approximately 80% of them seen only once. Sequenced material: peripheral blood. All receptors derive from a human donor in a cohort sampled during active COVID-19.

The chain carries TRBV30 and TRBJ2-7; tentative D call: TRBD1 (5 bases). Deletions cut 2 bases from V and 2 bases from J, with 13 bases between. The CDR3 covers 14 residues. Germline V gene sequence: CDR1 GTSNPN, CDR2 SVGIG (reference sequence). CDR3 in amino acids: CAWSKRGLPYEQYF. CDR3 nucleotide sequence: TGTGCCTGGAGTAAAAGGGGATTACCCTACGAGCAGTACTTC. Looking up the rest from reference TRBV30 and TRBJ2-7 gives the full variable domain: SQTIHQWPATLVQPVGSPLSLECTVEGTSNPNLYWYRQAAGRGLQLLFYSVGIGQISSEVPQNLSASRPQDRQFILSSKKLLLSDSGFYLCAWSKRGLPYEQYFGPGTRLTVT.

This chain uses TRBV27 with TRBJ2-2, with 9 bases fitting TRBD1. The germline CDR1 and CDR2 sequences are MNHEY and SMNVEV (reference sequence). The CDR3 is 16 residues long. Losses at the gene ends were 5 bases for V and 6 bases for J; bases not matched to a gene: 10. CDR3 region: CASSTPGQGSPGELFF. DNA for the CDR3: TGTGCCAGCAGTACACCGGGACAGGGTAGTCCCGGGGAGCTGTTTTTT.

The sample holds one count of this clone. This chain uses TRBV5-5 with TRBJ1-1; the D is unclear. The germline CDR1 and CDR2 sequences are SGHKS and YYEKEE (reference sequence). CDR3 length equals 13 residues. Between the trimmed V and J ends, which lost 4 bases and 7 bases, there was a span of 14 bases. The CDR3 loop reads CASSPLGFFEAFF. Here the CDR3 DNA reads TGTGCCAGCAGCCCCCTCGGTTTTTTTGAAGCTTTCTTT.

This chain joins TRBV19 and TRBJ2-7; 10 bases match TRBD1. This CDR3 has 13 residues. With 10 bases clipped from V and 7 bases from J, the junction kept 10 bases outside the gene matches. CDR1 is LNHDA and CDR2 is SQIVND in the germline V gene (reference sequence). The CDR3 protein is CATKSGTGAEQYF. The DNA of the CDR3 is TGTGCCACGAAATCCGGGACAGGGGCTGAGCAGTACTTC.

CDR3 nucleotides: TGTGCCAGCAGTGAATACCGGACAGGGGGCTTTACTGAAGCTTTCTTT. Residues: CASSEYRTGGFTEAFF. J is TRBJ1-1 and V is TRBV25-1; 11 bases are a match to TRBD1. The CDR3 consists of 16 residues. With 0 bases clipped from V and 5 bases from J, the junction kept 5 bases outside the gene matches. Germline CDR1 is MGHDK and CDR2 is SYGVNS.

The chain is built from TRBV4-3 and TRBJ1-1; 7 bases agree with TRBD1. The CDR3 is 14 amino acids. The J segment lost 6 bases and the V segment lost 0 bases, leaving 4 bases of the junction unmatched. Germline CDR1 is LGHNA and CDR2 is YSLEER. The CDR3 DNA reads TGCGCCAGCAGCCAAGAAAATAGGGGGCCTGAAGCTTTCTTT. Its protein is CASSQENRGPEAFF.

As regards this clone: The sample has other DNA sequences that encode this CDR3 too. This chain uses TRBV5-1 with TRBJ1-6, with 9 nucleotides matching TRBD1. Germline V gene data show CDR1 as SGHRS and CDR2 as YFSETQ. The ends lost 0 bases at V and 10 bases at J; junction bases unmatched: 5. The CDR3 sequence is 15 residues long. The DNA of the CDR3 is TGCGCCAGCAGCTTGGCGGGACAGGGTTACTCACCCCTCCACTTT. The encoded protein is CASSLAGQGYSPLHF.

V is TRBV2 and J is TRBJ2-7; 7 bases fit TRBD2. Germline CDR1 and CDR2: SNHLY and FYNNEI. The CDR3 length is 17 residues. With V trimmed by 4 bases and J by 0 bases, 12 bases remained unmatched. The DNA for the CDR3 is TGTGCCAGCAGTGGCGGGGGTAGCGGCGATGACTCCTACGAGCAGTACTTC. Translation gives CASSGGGSGDDSYEQYF.

The rearrangement joins TRBV15 to TRBJ2-3; TRBD2 might be the D (6 bases). The CDR3 sequence is 17 residues long. CDR1 is LNHNV and CDR2 is YYDKDF in the germline V gene (reference sequence). V lost 6 bases, J lost 4 bases, and 23 bases lay in between. The CDR3 DNA reads as TGTGCCACCAGATTGCGGGCCGGGGGACCTGATTCAGATACGCAGTATTTT. Translation gives CATRLRAGGPDSDTQYF.

This clone was observed a single time. V usage is TRBV2 and J usage is TRBJ2-3; TRBD2 matches at 7 bases. The germline V gene encodes CDR1 SNHLY and CDR2 FYNNEI. Germline trimming cut 2 bases from V and 4 bases from J; bases unmatched to any gene: 3. This CDR3 is built from 14 residues. The CDR3 DNA reads as TGTGCCAGCAGTGAAACTAGCGAGGCAGATACGCAGTATTTT. Protein product: CASSETSEADTQYF.